The 2 T cell receptor beta chains given below trace back to one sample, sequenced in a study of CD8 T cells in ankylosing spondylitis. MiXCR was run by TCRdb on the 5' RACE reads, yielding one entry per CDR3 protein. Of roughly 250,000 distinct CDR3 sequences in the sample, roughly a tenth were seen once. Sequencing was done on a sample of blood, either unsorted or a sorted T cell fraction (not recorded which). These receptors all stem from a male donor with ankylosing spondylitis or in good health (not recorded which).

This clonotype was counted at least ten times. The V call is TRBV5-6, the J call TRBJ1-2, with a weak D call TRBD1 (5 bases). Trimming stripped 8 bases from V and 7 bases from J, with 18 bases between. The germline V gene encodes CDR1 SGHDT and CDR2 YYEEEE. The CDR3 runs 13 residues. This CDR3 reads CASQLGSGGGYTF. The CDR3 DNA reads TGTGCCAGTCAGCTTGGATCCGGGGGTGGCTACACCTTC.

This clonotype appeared many times. V is TRBV6-1 and J is TRBJ2-7; D possibly corresponds to TRBD1 (5 bases). Germline V lookup: CDR1 MNHNS, CDR2 SASEGT. Trimming removed 8 bases at V and 2 bases at J, with 13 bases between. The CDR3 consists of 13 residues. The CDR3 spells CASQGWQTYEQYF. For the CDR3, the DNA is TGTGCCAGCCAGGGTTGGCAAACCTACGAGCAGTACTTC.